This TCR beta chain is drawn from a study of Graves' ophthalmopathy and Graves' hyperthyroidism. Study conclusions and caveats: The model predicted progression of ophthalmopathy with a sensitivity of just over 70%, and its specificity was about 72%.

Hyperthyroidism patients, all newly diagnosed, had under 2 months' duration and ages of 18 to 65. In regard to this clonotype: Its antigen remains unknown.

TCR beta CDR3 amplification used RNA transcripts. The authors performed first-round RT-PCR with HTBI primers and then a second-round multiplex PCR. One entry per CDR3 protein, called by TCRdb with MiXCR from the multiplex PCR reads. The table lists around 1.1 million distinct CDR3 sequences, roughly two fifths of them singletons. Germline values: CDR1 MNHNS, CDR2 SASEGT. The CDR3 runs to 16 residues. V was pared by 5 bases and J by 0 bases, with 1 base of the junction left unmatched. The sequencing input was peripheral blood or thyroid tissue (not recorded which). This receptor was taken from an adult man with Graves' hyperthyroidism. The chain has TRBV6-1 and TRBJ2-6; 10 bases fit TRBD1. Here the CDR3 reads CASSRTGGSGANVLTF. CDR3 sequence (DNA): TGTGCCAGCAGTCGGACAGGGGGCTCTGGGGCCAACGTCCTGACTTTC.